The T cell receptor (beta chain) described here comes from a study of blood T cell repertoires in COVID-19. On the study more broadly: Acute and convalescent COVID-19 samples came from the United States, Italy and Spain. Nucleic acid was either cDNA or gDNA, and it came from T cells, B-cell-depleted T cells, or PBMCs.

Germline V gives CDR1 MDHEN, CDR2 SYDVKM. Trimming pared 5 bases from V and 4 bases from J, leaving 17 bases between. The CDR3 has 15 residues. Clones were read by immunoSEQ multiplex PCR, and TCRdb kept only the in-frame ones, dropping some. The sample includes approximately 89,000 clones, about 80% of them seen just once. The TCR comes from a human donor in a cohort sampled during active COVID-19. The sequenced sample was peripheral blood. The V gene is TRBV28, the J gene TRBJ1-1; D is ambiguous. The CDR3 protein is CASSPQSIRSTEAFF. The CDR3 bases are TGTGCCAGCAGTCCCCAGTCGATTCGCAGCACTGAAGCTTTCTTT.